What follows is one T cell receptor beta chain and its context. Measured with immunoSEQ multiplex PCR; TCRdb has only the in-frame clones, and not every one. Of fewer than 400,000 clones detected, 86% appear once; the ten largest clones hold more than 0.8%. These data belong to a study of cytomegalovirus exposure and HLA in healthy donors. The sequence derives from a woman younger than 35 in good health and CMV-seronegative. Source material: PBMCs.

The chain's CDR3 is CASSFSMGGGTGELFF. The CDR3 DNA sequence: TGTGCCAGCAGCTTTTCGATGGGAGGGGGCACCGGGGAGCTGTTTTTT. This chain joins TRBV7-3 and TRBJ2-2; possibly TRBD2 for D (7 bases). The CDR3 totals 16 residues. The V gene's germline CDR1 is SGHTA and CDR2 FQGTGA. V was trimmed by 3 bases and J by 4 bases, leaving 15 bases between them.